One and the same sample provided the 19 T cell receptor beta chains below, sequenced in a study of OX40 agonist ivuxolimab in advanced cancers. Libraries came from the immunoSEQ multiplex PCR assay. TCRdb re-hosts the immuneACCESS table, in-frame sequences only. Its copies lack some clones; in the studies checked, an unresolved V gene accounts for under half of them, and the cause for the rest is not known. This sample holds some 43,000 clones; 85% to 90% were observed only once. The top ten hold about a tenth of the sample. Specimen: CD4+ or CD8+ T cells sorted from blood, collected in a trial of the OX40 agonist ivuxolimab. The receptors derive from an adult with an advanced solid tumor such as melanoma, head and neck, liver or kidney cancer.

This chain connects TRBV5-5 to TRBJ2-7; D remains ambiguous. The CDR3 loop spans 11 amino acids. Trimming stripped 4 bases from V and 6 bases from J, with 8 bases between. CDR1 and CDR2 (germline): SGHKS, YYEKEE (reference sequence). CDR3 DNA: TGTGCCAGCAGCCCGCAGATCGAGCAGTACTTC. This gives the protein CASSPQIEQYF.

The chain couples TRBV15 to TRBJ2-5; 10 bases match TRBD1. The J call is in doubt because the DNA end fits TRBJ2-7 better. The CDR3 has 13 residues. CDR1 LNHNV and CDR2 YYDKDF come from the germline V gene (reference sequence). CDR3 region: CATSPGQGYEQYF. CDR3 bases: TGTGCCACCTCACCGGGACAGGGGTACGAGCAGTACTTC.

The V and J genes are TRBV15 and TRBJ1-4; D call uncertain. Germline CDR1 is LNHNV and CDR2 is YYDKDF (reference sequence). The CDR3 runs to 15 residues. Trimming stripped 5 bases from V and 4 bases from J, with 14 bases between. The CDR3: CATSSGRTGNEKLFF. CDR3 bases: TGTGCCACCAGCTCCGGACGGACCGGTAATGAAAAACTGTTTTTT.

The sample holds one count of this clone. V is TRBV2 and J is TRBJ2-5; 9 bases fit TRBD1. Trimming cost V 6 bases and J 5 bases; bases outside gene matches: 7. The CDR3 runs to 14 residues. CDR1 is SNHLY and CDR2 is FYNNEI in the germline V gene. The CDR3 region has the DNA TGTGCCAGCAGCTACCGGGACAGGGAGGAGACCCAGTACTTC. Amino acid sequence: CASSYRDREETQYF.

The chain couples TRBV4-1 to TRBJ2-1; D not resolved. The CDR3 spans 15 residues. Germline CDR1 and CDR2: MGHRA and YSYEKL. V lost 4 bases and J lost 8, with 18 bases in between. The chain's CDR3 is CASSPSGRGGDEQFF. In DNA form, the CDR3 reads TGCGCCAGCAGCCCCTCCGGTCGAGGTGGTGATGAGCAGTTCTTC.

The rearrangement joins TRBV4-3 to TRBJ2-1; D is possibly TRBD1 (6 bases). Germline CDR1 reads LGHNA; CDR2 reads YSLEER. This CDR3 spans 15 amino acids. Between the trimmed V and J ends, which lost 1 base and 3 bases, there was a span of 10 bases. This chain's CDR3 is CASSQVGTIYNEQFF. The CDR3 DNA reads TGCGCCAGCAGCCAAGTTGGGACAATCTACAATGAGCAGTTCTTC.

The chain links TRBV29-1 to TRBJ2-3; the match to TRBD1 covers 8 bases. This CDR3 contains 14 residues. V was clipped by 5 bases and J by 4 bases; unmatched bases: 8. Germline-derived CDR1 and CDR2 are SQVTM and ANQGSEA. CDR3 DNA sequence: TGCAGCGTTTGGCAGGGGGCGTGGGCAGATACGCAGTATTTT. Amino acids: CSVWQGAWADTQYF.

V gene TRBV7-9 combines with J gene TRBJ2-3, with 14 positions matching TRBD2. Trimming cost V 5 bases and J 2 bases; bases outside gene matches: 12. CDR1 SEHNR and CDR2 FQNEAQ come from the germline V gene (reference sequence). This CDR3 contains 19 residues. CDR3 region: CASSPGTSGRLPFTDTQYF. The CDR3 nucleotides are TGTGCCAGCAGCCCGGGGACTAGCGGGAGACTCCCCTTCACAGATACGCAGTATTTT.

The rearrangement links TRBV7-2 to TRBJ2-7; the D gene could be TRBD1 or TRBD2 (5 bases each). Trimming removed 1 base at V and 4 bases at J, with 8 bases between. CDR1 SGHTA and CDR2 FQGNSA come from the germline V gene. The CDR3 sequence is 13 residues long. DNA for the CDR3: TGTGCCAGCAGCTTAGGCAGGGAGTACGAGCAGTACTTC. Amino acids: CASSLGREYEQYF.

The J gene is TRBJ2-1, the V gene TRBV4-1; D possibly uses TRBD1 or TRBD2 (5 bases each). V was cut by 4 bases and J by 1 base, with 11 bases left in between. The CDR3 runs to 15 residues. Per germline, CDR1 MGHRA and CDR2 YSYEKL. The CDR3 DNA follows: TGCGCCAGCAGCCCGAGGGGCTATTCCTACAATGAGCAGTTCTTC. Protein product: CASSPRGYSYNEQFF.

The rearrangement links TRBV27 to TRBJ1-4, with TRBD1 identical over 9 bases. Germline values: CDR1 MNHEY, CDR2 SMNVEV (reference sequence). CDR3 size: 13 residues. Trimming cost V 8 bases and J 10 bases; bases outside gene matches: 8. CDR3 coding DNA: TGTGCCAGCCTCAGGACAGGGGATAGAAAACTGTTTTTT. It codes for CASLRTGDRKLFF.

In its sample, this clone was seen once. The V call is TRBV25-1, the J call TRBJ1-2; TRBD1 is a possible D gene (6 bases). Germline CDR1 is MGHDK and CDR2 is SYGVNS. Trimming removed 5 bases at V and 12 bases at J, with 13 bases between. The CDR3 contains 11 residues. The CDR3 loop reads CASSWEGGHTF. The CDR3 nucleotides are TGTGCCAGCAGTTGGGAGGGGGGCCACACCTTC.

The rearrangement joins TRBV15 to TRBJ1-2; D may be TRBD1 (5 bases). The germline V and J ends were trimmed by 3 bases and 3 bases, with 17 bases remaining between them. The CDR3 extends over 16 amino acids. Germline V lookup: CDR1 LNHNV, CDR2 YYDKDF (reference sequence). The CDR3 spells CATSRTSEGLDYGYTF. CDR3 in DNA: TGTGCCACCAGCAGGACTTCGGAGGGGCTCGACTATGGCTACACCTTC.

The rearrangement links TRBV11-2 to TRBJ2-5; D is possibly TRBD2 (5 bases). The length of the CDR3 is 16 residues. V lost 5 bases to trimming and J lost 5 bases, with 21 bases between them. Germline-derived CDR1 and CDR2 are SGHAT and FQNNGV. In DNA form, the CDR3 reads TGTGCCAGCAGCCCAGAGGGCACGAGATCAAGGGAGACCCAGTACTTC. Its translation is CASSPEGTRSRETQYF.

The chain couples TRBV9 to TRBJ2-7, with D tentatively TRBD2 (6 bases). Germline V lookup: CDR1 SGDLS, CDR2 YYNGEE. The CDR3 sequence is 13 residues long. The V end lost 5 bases, the J end lost 1 base, and 10 bases lay between the germline ends. In nucleotides, the CDR3 is TGTGCCAGCAGTCCTAGCGAATCCTACGAGCAGTACTTC. Amino acids: CASSPSESYEQYF.

This chain uses TRBV7-9 with TRBJ1-4, with D perhaps TRBD1 (5 bases). Per the germline V gene, CDR1 is SEHNR and CDR2 is FQNEAQ (reference sequence). Trimming left V 4 bases short and J 6 bases short, with 21 bases between. This CDR3 has 17 amino acids. This CDR3 is CASSYTGAYYRYEKLFF. The CDR3 DNA reads as TGTGCCAGCAGCTACACCGGGGCGTACTACCGGTATGAAAAACTGTTTTTT.

The rearrangement joins TRBV11-1 to TRBJ1-2; 7 nucleotides align to TRBD1. Germline V gene lookup returns CDR1 SGHAT and CDR2 FQDESV (reference sequence). The CDR3 sequence is 12 residues long. Trimming cost V 4 bases and J 6 bases; bases outside gene matches: 2. As DNA, the CDR3 is TGTGCCAGCAGCTCCGGACAGGATGGCTACACCTTC. Translated: CASSSGQDGYTF.

The CDR3 sequence: CASSVGTLTGELFF. The CDR3 DNA reads TGTGCCAGCAGTGTCGGGACTCTTACCGGGGAGCTGTTTTTT. V gene TRBV6-1 combines with J gene TRBJ2-2; possible D gene TRBD2, 6 bases. Germline values: CDR1 MNHNS, CDR2 SASEGT. V was trimmed by 4 bases and J by 5 bases, leaving 11 bases between them. CDR3 length equals 14 residues.

V and J are TRBV30 and TRBJ1-4, with unresolved D. CDR1 is GTSNPN and CDR2 is SVGIG in the germline V gene (reference sequence). The V gene lost 6 bases and the J gene lost 3 bases, with 5 bases spanning the gap. CDR3 length: 11 amino acids. The DNA for the CDR3 is TGTGCCTGTCCGGCTAATGAAAAACTGTTTTTT. Translated, it gives CACPANEKLFF.